The entry below gives a single TCR beta chain sequence along with its context. The antigen it recognizes is unknown. The record has no base qualities; no much larger clone is one base away. The sample belongs to a study of siplizumab effects on memory and regulatory T cells (dated by TCRdb to about 2019). Notes on the research overall: The study examined how the anti-CD2 antibody siplizumab affects alloreactive T-cell subsets in allogeneic mixed lymphocyte reactions built from human PBMCs. The paper as a whole reports these results and caveats: Unstimulated naive T cells appeared more diverse than memory T cells, and naive cells seemed to contribute substantially to the alloresponse. Because sequences at frequencies below about 10^-5 were poorly captured, only a minor fraction of alloreactive clones could be mapped back to unstimulated subsets. In reactions with siplizumab, an average of about 69% of mappable alloreactive CD4+ clones were Treg-derived, compared with 26.9% in control reactions. About 80-96% of proliferating CD4+ or CD8+ clones could not be given a naive or memory phenotype. The suppressive function of proliferating Tregs from siplizumab cultures was not functionally confirmed. The cumulative frequency of alloreactive sequences traceable to unstimulated CD4+ memory T cells was significantly reduced by siplizumab.

Libraries were made using the immunoSEQ multiplex PCR assay. Some 100,000 TCR templates per sample were assayed by the deep sequencing platform. Genomic DNA extracted from sorted T cells was the material used for TCRbeta CDR3 sequencing. On the study's bioinformatics: Clonal analysis of TCRbeta CDR3 data was done in the R programming language. Alloreactive CD4+ and CD8+ clones were defined by comparing unstimulated samples with post-reaction CFSE-low samples. Regulatory or non-regulatory origin was assigned to alloreactive CD4+ clones by matching of sequences to sorted unstimulated Treg and non-Treg repertoires. TCRdb retrieved this table from immuneACCESS and kept in-frame rearrangements only. Not all clones are present; in checked studies, unresolved V genes account for under half, and no reason is known for the remainder. V and J calls and clone size come straight from that table; D and trimming were deduced from the DNA. In all, the sample holds tens of thousands of clones, and 90% to 95% of those were seen once. The top ten clones comprise around 0.31% of the sample.

Sequences SGHTA (CDR1) and FQGNSA (CDR2) are obtained from the germline V gene. From the cysteine up to the phenylalanine, the CDR3 has a length of 14 residues. The CDR3 DNA has 42 bases and is translated from base 1. Between the V and J ends, shortened by 0 bases and 0 bases respectively, the junction contains 3 bases. TCRbeta CDR3 sequencing was performed on sorted unstimulated T cells and on proliferating T cells recovered from mixed lymphocyte reactions. Fresh whole blood from nine to eleven HLA-typed healthy donors served as the source for isolating PBMCs. Unstimulated CD4+ non-regulatory T cells were FACS-sorted to map the origin of alloreactive clones.

Sequenced material: non-Treg CD4+ T cells sorted from blood. What the cell subset or site label conveys for this sample: FACS-sorted unstimulated CD4+ non-regulatory T cells. The TCR was taken from a human donor in good health. The chain employs TRBV7-2 and TRBJ1-3; no D gene can be assigned with confidence. The DNA is TGTGCCAGCAGCTTAGCAGTCTCTGGAAACACCATATATTTT. The translation is CASSLAVSGNTIYF.